Presented here are 19 T cell receptor beta chains from one specimen sequenced in a study of T cell responses to AZD1222 COVID-19 vaccine. Only in-frame clones appear in the TCRdb table, and some are missing; sequencing was by immunoSEQ multiplex PCR. The data hold roughly 100,000 clones, with 82% observed a single time. Sequenced here: peripheral blood, sampled on day 0 of AZD1222 vaccination. These receptors all come from an adult in good health.

This sequence joins TRBV12-5 and TRBJ1-6, with unresolved D. The CDR3 is 14 amino acids. Trimming cost V 9 bases and J 5 bases, with 14 bases left between them. Germline V gene sequence: CDR1 LGHNT, CDR2 FRNRAP. The CDR3 region is CARSLASHNSPLHF. CDR3 sequence (DNA): TGTGCTAGATCGTTGGCCAGCCATAATTCACCCCTCCACTTT.

This chain uses TRBV21-1 with TRBJ2-7. TRBV21-1 is classified as a pseudogene. This CDR3 spans 16 amino acids. The CDR3 nucleotides are TGTGCCAGCAGTACCGGACGCTGTTCCCCAGGTGGCGAGCAGTACTTC. Translated, it gives CASSTGRCSPGGEQYF.

The chain joins TRBV5-6 to TRBJ2-7, with D perhaps TRBD2 (6 bases). With 2 bases removed from V and 0 bases from J, the gap between germline ends came to 12 bases. The CDR3 is 15 amino acids. Germline lookup yields CDR1 SGHDT and CDR2 YYEEEE. In DNA form, the CDR3 reads TGTGCCAGCAGCTTTTGGGACGGGGGCTCCTACGAGCAGTACTTC. This gives the protein CASSFWDGGSYEQYF.

This clone occurred a few times. The chain couples TRBV18 to TRBJ2-7; no clear D gene. Trimming removed 3 bases from V and 3 bases from J, with 12 bases in between. Germline loops: CDR1 KGHSH, CDR2 LQKENI. This CDR3 has 14 residues. DNA of the CDR3: TGTGCCAGCTCACCGCTCTCAAGGAGCTACGAGCAGTACTTC. This translates into CASSPLSRSYEQYF.

This chain links TRBV7-8 with TRBJ2-5, with 12 positions matching TRBD2. From germline, CDR1 is SGHVS and CDR2 FQNEAQ. CDR3 size: 16 residues. V dropped 5 bases and J dropped 3; count of bases not matched to a gene: 7. For the CDR3, the DNA is TGTGCCAGCAGCCGCCGAGCTAGCGGGGGGGAAGAGACCCAGTACTTC. Translated: CASSRRASGGEETQYF. The full variable domain, completed using reference TRBV7-8 and TRBJ2-5, is GAGVSQSPRYKVAKRGQDVALRCDPISGHVSLFWYQQALGQGPEFLTYFQNEAQLDKSGLPSDRFFAERPEGSVSTLKIQRTQQEDSAVYLCASSRRASGGEETQYFGPGTRLLVL.

V is TRBV7-9 and J is TRBJ1-1; D possibly corresponds to TRBD1 (5 bases). Between the trimmed V and J ends, which lost 1 base and 5 bases, there was a span of 8 bases. The CDR3 totals 13 residues. Germline CDR1 and CDR2: SEHNR and FQNEAQ (reference sequence). The CDR3 sequence: CASSLDGGTEAFF. The CDR3 region has the DNA TGTGCCAGCAGCTTAGACGGGGGTACTGAAGCTTTCTTT.

CDR3 sequence: CASSYQEGETQYF. The CDR3 DNA follows: TGTGCCAGCAGTTACCAGGAGGGAGAGACCCAGTACTTC. The chain combines TRBV6-2 or TRBV6-3 with TRBJ2-5; TRBD2 might be the D (6 bases). The CDR3 has 13 amino acids. Germline CDR1 is MNHEY and CDR2 is SVGEGT. V lost 2 bases, J lost 4 bases, and 8 bases lay in between.

This clone was recorded once. The chain recombines TRBV4-3 with TRBJ2-4; 7 bases are a match to TRBD1. Germline CDR1 is LGHNA and CDR2 is YSLEER. CDR3 length: 13 amino acids. V dropped 1 base and J dropped 11; count of bases not matched to a gene: 5. The CDR3 protein is CASSQGLGTVQYF. The CDR3 DNA reads TGCGCCAGCAGCCAAGGCCTCGGGACAGTTCAGTACTTC.

The chain recombines TRBV9 with TRBJ1-6; a possible D gene is TRBD1 (6 bases). From germline, CDR1 is SGDLS and CDR2 YYNGEE. CDR3 length equals 15 residues. Trimming left V 0 bases short and J 6 bases short, with 10 bases between. DNA for the CDR3: TGTGCCAGCAGCGTAGAGGGGGGGCCTAATTCACCCCTCCACTTT. Its protein is CASSVEGGPNSPLHF.

This chain uses TRBV11-2 with TRBJ2-5, with TRBD1 as a possible D gene (5 bases). This CDR3 contains 15 residues. Germline CDR1 SGHAT, CDR2 FQNNGV. The V end lost 3 bases, the J end lost 4 bases, and 15 bases lay between the germline ends. This CDR3 is CASSFPYRNRETQYF. In DNA form, the CDR3 reads TGTGCCAGCAGCTTCCCCTACAGGAATAGAGAGACCCAGTACTTC.

This chain uses TRBV5-4 with TRBJ1-2; no clear D gene. Germline V gene lookup returns CDR1 SGHNT and CDR2 YYREEE (reference sequence). The CDR3 extends over 15 amino acids. Trimming cost V 4 bases and J 0 bases, with 13 bases left between them. For the CDR3, the DNA is TGTGCCAGCAGCCCCGCCCCCGGGGCTAACTATGGCTACACCTTC. Translating it yields CASSPAPGANYGYTF.

Only a few counts were recorded for this clone. The chain carries TRBV5-5 and TRBJ2-7; D unclear. The V gene lost 2 bases and the J gene lost 0 bases, with 12 bases spanning the gap. This CDR3 has 15 residues. Germline CDR1 SGHKS, CDR2 YYEKEE (reference sequence). DNA of the CDR3: TGTGCCAGCAGCTTACAATTCAGGCGCTCCTACGAGCAGTACTTC. It yields the protein CASSLQFRRSYEQYF.

The chain has TRBV24-1 and TRBJ2-2; D not certain. Trimming left V 4 bases short and J 0 bases short, with 8 bases between. CDR3 length: 15 amino acids. Germline-derived CDR1 and CDR2 are KGHDR and SFDVKD. CDR3 region: CATSDPTTNTGELFF. The CDR3 DNA reads TGTGCCACCAGTGACCCGACAACGAACACCGGGGAGCTGTTTTTT.

This rearrangement joins TRBV5-4 to TRBJ1-6; TRBD1 might be the D (6 bases). The V gene lost 3 bases and the J gene lost 13 bases, with 23 bases spanning the gap. Germline V gene lookup returns CDR1 SGHNT and CDR2 YYREEE (reference sequence). This CDR3 spans 16 amino acids. The CDR3 sequence: CASSSGDTGPSWPLHF. The CDR3 nucleotides are TGTGCCAGCAGCTCGGGTGATACAGGGCCCTCTTGGCCCCTCCACTTT.

The rearrangement links TRBV13 to TRBJ2-7; 8 nucleotides match TRBD1. Losses at the gene ends were 4 bases for V and 5 bases for J; bases not matched to a gene: 7. Germline values: CDR1 PRHDT, CDR2 FYEKMQ (reference sequence). The CDR3 loop spans 14 amino acids. The CDR3 sequence: CASSSRTGSHEQYF. CDR3 DNA sequence: TGTGCCAGCAGCTCTCGGACAGGGTCCCACGAGCAGTACTTC.

This chain links TRBV7-2 with TRBJ1-3, with D possibly TRBD1 on 6 matching bases. CDR1 SGHTA and CDR2 FQGNSA come from the germline V gene. Trimming removed 2 bases at V and 6 bases at J, with 14 bases between. CDR3 length equals 15 residues. The DNA of the CDR3 is TGTGCCAGCAGCTTAACCACAGGGTGGGAAAACACCATATATTTT. Its protein is CASSLTTGWENTIYF.

The chain is built from TRBV7-2 and TRBJ2-7; tentative D call: TRBD2 (6 bases). Looked up from germline, CDR1 is SGHTA and CDR2 is FQGNSA. This CDR3 comprises 15 residues. Deletions cut 4 bases from V and 2 bases from J, with 15 bases between. DNA of the CDR3: TGTGCCAGCAGCTATACCGGGACTGAGACCTACGAGCAGTACTTC. Amino acid sequence: CASSYTGTETYEQYF.

The chain carries TRBV5-8 and TRBJ2-3, with 9 nucleotides matching TRBD2. The CDR3 loop spans 18 amino acids. After removal of 5 bases from V and 0 bases from J, the junction contained 13 bases not matched to a gene. CDR1 and CDR2 from the germline V gene are SGHTS and YDEGEE. The CDR3 DNA sequence: TGTGCCAGCAGATTGCCCGGGACTAGCCTAACCAGCACAGATACGCAGTATTTT. This translates into CASRLPGTSLTSTDTQYF.

The chain has TRBV27 and TRBJ1-4, with 8 nucleotides matching TRBD1. The ends lost 1 base at V and 3 bases at J; junction bases unmatched: 7. The CDR3 contains 17 residues. The germline CDR1 and CDR2 sequences are MNHEY and SMNVEV (reference sequence). Here the CDR3 DNA reads TGTGCCAGCAGTTTATTGGGCGGACAGGGACCTAATGAAAAACTGTTTTTT. Residues: CASSLLGGQGPNEKLFF.